What follows are 32 T cell receptor beta chains derived from one specimen sequenced in a study of control samples from healthy donors and cancer patients. Here immunoSEQ multiplex PCR was the method, and the copy in TCRdb shows in-frame clones only, minus some. The data hold 160,000 or so clones, with 96% observed a single time. Sequencing was performed on blood. Receptor source: a woman between 25 and 40 years old in good health.

The CDR3 sequence: CAWSAGLYSPLHF. CDR3 coding DNA: TGTGCCTGGAGTGCGGGCTTATATTCACCCCTCCACTTT. The chain employs TRBV30 and TRBJ1-6; D ambiguous. The CDR3 extends over 13 amino acids. Trimming stripped 1 base from V and 8 bases from J, with 9 bases between. Looked up from germline, CDR1 is GTSNPN and CDR2 is SVGIG (reference sequence). Filled out from reference TRBV30 and TRBJ1-6, the complete variable domain reads SQTIHQWPATLVQPVGSPLSLECTVEGTSNPNLYWYRQAAGRGLQLLFYSVGIGQISSEVPQNLSASRPQDRQFILSSKKLLLSDSGFYLCAWSAGLYSPLHFGNGTRLTVT.

The chain combines TRBV4-1 with TRBJ1-4; D not certain. There are 14 residues in the CDR3. V lost 2 bases and J lost 7, with 11 bases in between. The germline CDR1 and CDR2 sequences are MGHRA and YSYEKL. The chain's CDR3 is CASSQIFGVEKLFF. The CDR3 region has the DNA TGCGCCAGCAGCCAAATTTTTGGGGTTGAAAAACTGTTTTTT.

The chain couples TRBV4-1 to TRBJ2-3, with D possibly matching TRBD2 (5 bases). CDR3 size: 12 residues. Per germline, CDR1 MGHRA and CDR2 YSYEKL. Trimming pared 6 bases from V and 2 bases from J, leaving 6 bases between. In DNA, the CDR3 is TGCGCCAGCAGGAGGGCCACAGATACGCAGTATTTT. It codes for CASRRATDTQYF.

V usage is TRBV5-1 and J usage is TRBJ2-1, with D possibly called TRBD1 or TRBD2 (5 bases each). The CDR3 has 17 residues. Germline V gene lookup returns CDR1 SGHRS and CDR2 YFSETQ. The germline V and J ends were trimmed by 1 base and 0 bases, with 14 bases remaining between them. This CDR3 is CASSLFGEGSSYNEQFF. The CDR3 DNA sequence: TGCGCCAGCAGCTTGTTCGGTGAGGGGAGCTCCTACAATGAGCAGTTCTTC.

V usage is TRBV5-1 and J usage is TRBJ1-1; TRBD1 matches 8 bases. V lost 4 bases to trimming and J lost 6 bases; unmatched junction nucleotides: 8. The CDR3 is 14 amino acids. CDR1 is SGHRS, CDR2 YFSETQ, per germline. The CDR3 spells CASSLGQGNAEAFF. CDR3 nucleotide sequence: TGCGCCAGCAGCCTCGGACAGGGTAACGCTGAAGCTTTCTTT.

This chain links TRBV24-1 with TRBJ1-1; no clear D gene. The V gene's germline CDR1 is KGHDR and CDR2 SFDVKD. This CDR3 comprises 15 residues. V lost 6 bases and J 0 bases, leaving 13 bases between the germline ends. CDR3: CATSLVPGLNTEAFF. In nucleotides, the CDR3 is TGTGCCACCAGTCTTGTTCCGGGCCTGAACACTGAAGCTTTCTTT.

This clone was counted a few times. This chain joins TRBV10-1 and TRBJ2-2; D is unclear. The germline V gene encodes CDR1 WNHNN and CDR2 SYGVQD (reference sequence). This CDR3 contains 13 residues. Trimming took 2 bases from V and 12 from J, leaving 13 bases between them. The CDR3 nucleotides read TGCGCCAGCAGTGAGGACGGCGGTGGCAAGCTGTTTTTT. Its translation: CASSEDGGGKLFF.

This chain uses TRBV6-5 with TRBJ2-1; no definite D call. Trimming pared 5 bases from V and 9 bases from J, leaving 11 bases between. Germline CDR1 is MNHEY and CDR2 is SVGAGI. The CDR3 runs 12 residues. The CDR3 DNA is TGTGCCAGCAGTCCGAGTTTTGGTGAGCAGTTCTTC. Amino acids: CASSPSFGEQFF.

The rearrangement uses TRBV19 and TRBJ2-2; the D gene is possibly TRBD2 (6 bases). This CDR3 is 13 amino acids long. The germline V gene encodes CDR1 LNHDA and CDR2 SQIVND (reference sequence). V lost 5 bases to trimming and J lost 10 bases, with 14 bases between them. CDR3 coding DNA: TGTGCCAGTAGTGTCCGGGCGGGATCGGAGCTGTTTTTT. It specifies CASSVRAGSELFF.

The rearrangement uses TRBV7-6 and TRBJ1-4; no clear D. The CDR3 length is 19 residues. Per germline, CDR1 SGHVS and CDR2 FNYEAQ. V was shortened by 5 bases and J by 4 bases, with 26 bases between the two germline ends. This CDR3 is CASSPRTVDLGADNEKLFF. CDR3 sequence (DNA): TGTGCCAGCAGCCCAAGGACGGTGGACCTGGGCGCAGATAATGAAAAACTGTTTTTT.

This rearrangement joins TRBV4-2 to TRBJ1-6, with TRBD1 matching 8 bases. CDR1 and CDR2 (germline): LGHNA, YNFKEQ. The CDR3 length is 15 residues. The V gene end was trimmed by 0 bases and the J gene end by 9 bases; junction bases not matched to a gene: 4. The CDR3 bases are TGTGCCAGCAGCCAAGATGAAACAGGGGGTTCACCCCTCCACTTT. Protein sequence: CASSQDETGGSPLHF.

The V and J genes are TRBV6-5 and TRBJ2-1; D is undetermined. The V gene lost 0 bases and the J gene lost 10 bases, with 10 bases spanning the gap. Germline V gene lookup returns CDR1 MNHEY and CDR2 SVGAGI. This CDR3 region has 13 residues. CDR3 nucleotides: TGTGCCAGCAGTTACTCGAGACTCGGGGAGCAGTTCTTC. This encodes CASSYSRLGEQFF.

The J gene is TRBJ1-1, the V gene TRBV6-5; no clear D gene. The V and J ends lost 1 base and 1 base respectively, with 4 bases between them. CDR1 and CDR2 (germline): MNHEY, SVGAGI. The CDR3 has 13 residues. The CDR3 loop is CASSYLENTEAFF. The CDR3 DNA sequence: TGTGCCAGCAGTTACTTAGAGAACACTGAAGCTTTCTTT.

This chain connects TRBV6-5 to TRBJ1-1; maybe TRBD1 (6 bases). The CDR3 loop spans 15 amino acids. CDR1 MNHEY and CDR2 SVGAGI come from the germline V gene. V lost 8 bases and J lost 0, with 16 bases in between. CDR3 in DNA: TGTGCCAGCGAAACCAGGGGCTCCATGAACACTGAAGCTTTCTTT. Protein: CASETRGSMNTEAFF.

V and J are TRBV5-1 and TRBJ2-3; perhaps TRBD2 as D (6 bases). This CDR3 is 14 amino acids long. The germline V gene has CDR1 SGHRS and CDR2 YFSETQ. V lost 5 bases and J 4 bases, leaving 14 bases between the germline ends. This chain's CDR3 is CASSLPGDPDTQYF. CDR3 sequence (DNA): TGCGCCAGCAGTCTACCGGGAGATCCAGATACGCAGTATTTT.

This chain uses TRBV10-3 with TRBJ2-6, with D possibly being TRBD2 (5 bases). V shed 8 bases and J shed 0 bases, with 8 bases lying between them. This CDR3 has 14 residues. CDR1 is ENHRY and CDR2 is SYGVKD in the germline V gene. For the CDR3, the DNA is TGTGCCATCTCGGGGAGCTCTGGGGCCAACGTCCTGACTTTC. Protein: CAISGSSGANVLTF.

As regards this clone: Other nucleotide sequences in the sample specify the same CDR3. The chain has TRBV5-1 and TRBJ1-1, with TRBD1 as a possible D gene (6 bases). This CDR3 has 15 residues. Germline V CDR1 and CDR2: SGHRS, YFSETQ. V gave up 0 bases and J gave up 1 base, with 10 bases separating them. CDR3 DNA sequence: TGCGCCAGCAGCTTGGTTGCGGGGGCGAACACTGAAGCTTTCTTT. This translates into CASSLVAGANTEAFF.

This clone was recorded only once. J is TRBJ2-5 and V is TRBV4-1; D gene uncertain. This CDR3 region has 13 residues. The V gene's germline CDR1 is MGHRA and CDR2 YSYEKL. Trimming left V 0 bases short and J 4 bases short, with 6 bases between. CDR3 sequence (DNA): TGCGCCAGCAGCCAAGACCCTCCAGAGACCCAGTACTTC. Translation gives CASSQDPPETQYF.

This chain links TRBV21-1 with TRBJ2-5; the D call TRBD1 from the table was never checked on the DNA. TRBV21-1 is a recognized pseudogene. The CDR3 covers 17 residues. CDR3 nucleotide sequence: TGTGCCAGCAGCAACCCTAAGGACAGGGAACCCCAAGAGACCCAGTACTTC. It is translated as CASSNPKDREPQETQYF.

This chain joins TRBV18 and TRBJ2-1; TRBD1 aligns across 9 bases. The CDR3 contains 14 residues. V was clipped by 2 bases and J by 5 bases; unmatched bases: 1. The germline CDR1 and CDR2 sequences are KGHSH and LQKENI. Written as DNA, the CDR3 is TGTGCCAGCTCACCAGGGACAGGGAACAATGAGCAGTTCTTC. Its translation is CASSPGTGNNEQFF.

CDR3 loop: CASSPSGVGTEAFF. Here the CDR3 DNA reads TGTGCCAGCAGCCCCTCGGGCGTGGGGACTGAAGCTTTCTTT. This chain joins TRBV7-2 and TRBJ1-1; D gene unclear. CDR3 length: 14 amino acids. Trimming stripped 5 bases from V and 5 bases from J, with 15 bases between. Germline V gene sequence: CDR1 SGHTA, CDR2 FQGNSA.

On this clone: At one of its ends the junction is not consistent with the germline gene, which may arise from a read error. The same CDR3 arises from other DNA sequences in this sample as well. V usage is TRBV7-9 and J usage is TRBJ1-5; D gene uncertain. From germline, CDR1 is SEHNR and CDR2 FQNEAQ (reference sequence). This CDR3 has 15 amino acids. The CDR3 sequence is CASSLDGGGNQPQHF. The CDR3 DNA is TGTGCCAGCAGCTTAGACGGAGGAGGCAACCAGCCCCAGCATTTT.

The V call is TRBV18, the J call TRBJ2-2, with D maybe TRBD1 (6 bases). CDR1 and CDR2 from the germline V gene are KGHSH and LQKENI. With 1 base removed from V and 2 bases from J, the gap between germline ends came to 11 bases. The CDR3 has 16 amino acids. CDR3 coding DNA: TGTGCCAGCTCACCACAACCAGGGGCCAACACCGGGGAGCTGTTTTTT. It is translated as CASSPQPGANTGELFF.

This chain links TRBV5-1 with TRBJ2-1; weak D call: TRBD2 (6 bases). CDR3 length: 14 amino acids. Germline values: CDR1 SGHRS, CDR2 YFSETQ. Trimming took off 4 bases at V and 5 bases at J, with 13 bases between the two ends. The CDR3 coding sequence is TGCGCCAGCAGCGGCGGGACGGGAGACAATGAGCAGTTCTTC. Its translation: CASSGGTGDNEQFF.

The chain carries TRBV11-3 and TRBJ2-3; D ambiguous. The CDR3 consists of 13 residues. Germline lookup yields CDR1 SGHNT and CDR2 YENEEA. V dropped 6 bases and J dropped 10 bases, with 17 bases sitting between them. In nucleotides, the CDR3 is TGTGCCAGCAGTATAGTAACGGATGCTCCGCAGTATTTT. Translated, it gives CASSIVTDAPQYF.

V is TRBV6-5 and J is TRBJ2-7; D might be TRBD1 or TRBD2, each matching 5 bases. The CDR3 extends over 14 amino acids. Germline lookup yields CDR1 MNHEY and CDR2 SVGAGI. V lost 6 bases and J lost 0, with 12 bases in between. In nucleotides, the CDR3 is TGTGCCAGCAGACTTGGGACGGTCTCCTACGAGCAGTACTTC. It specifies CASRLGTVSYEQYF.

The chain links TRBV6-5 to TRBJ1-1, with D hard to call. Germline V gene data show CDR1 as MNHEY and CDR2 as SVGAGI. This CDR3 is 12 amino acids long. Trimming stripped 6 bases from V and 4 bases from J, with 9 bases between. This CDR3 reads CASSPTGTEAFF. The CDR3 nucleotides read TGTGCCAGCAGCCCAACGGGCACTGAAGCTTTCTTT.

The gene calls are TRBV3-1 (or the pseudogene TRBV3-2) and TRBJ2-3, with unresolved D. The CDR3 spans 17 residues. Germline values: CDR1 LGHDT, CDR2 YNNKEL (reference sequence). V lost 5 bases and J 0 bases, leaving 18 bases between the germline ends. Written as DNA, the CDR3 is TGTGCCAGCAGCTGGGGTTTCGTGGGATCTAGCACAGATACGCAGTATTTT. Encoded protein: CASSWGFVGSSTDTQYF.

This sequence joins TRBV30 and TRBJ1-6; no reliable D call. The CDR3 runs to 14 residues. With 0 bases removed from V and 6 bases from J, the gap between germline ends came to 9 bases. The germline V gene has CDR1 GTSNPN and CDR2 SVGIG (reference sequence). This chain's CDR3 is CAWSVRNSNSPLHF. DNA of the CDR3: TGTGCCTGGAGTGTACGTAACAGTAATTCACCCCTCCACTTT. The whole variable domain, filled in from reference TRBV30 and TRBJ1-6, reads SQTIHQWPATLVQPVGSPLSLECTVEGTSNPNLYWYRQAAGRGLQLLFYSVGIGQISSEVPQNLSASRPQDRQFILSSKKLLLSDSGFYLCAWSVRNSNSPLHFGNGTRLTVT.

J is TRBJ1-1 and V is TRBV25-1; D gene ambiguous. V gave up 1 base and J gave up 6 bases, with 3 bases separating them. Germline CDR1 MGHDK, CDR2 SYGVNS. CDR3 length equals 11 residues. The CDR3 region is CASSEWAEAFF. The DNA of the CDR3 is TGTGCCAGCAGTGAATGGGCTGAAGCTTTCTTT.

The rearrangement joins TRBV19 to TRBJ2-2; the D gene is possibly TRBD1 (6 bases). From germline, CDR1 is LNHDA and CDR2 SQIVND (reference sequence). The CDR3 extends over 14 amino acids. Trimming took 8 bases from V and 0 from J, leaving 10 bases between them. CDR3 nucleotide sequence: TGTGCCAGTCTCCGGACAGCGAACACCGGGGAGCTGTTTTTT. Translation gives CASLRTANTGELFF. The full variable domain, rest sourced from reference TRBV19 and TRBJ2-2, is DGGITQSPKYLFRKEGQNVTLSCEQNLNHDAMYWYRQDPGQGLRLIYYSQIVNDFQKGDIAEGYSVSREKKESFPLTVTSAQKNPTAFYLCASLRTANTGELFFGEGSRLTVL.

The rearrangement uses TRBV19 and TRBJ1-1; D is unclear. The CDR3 has 13 amino acids. V was trimmed by 6 bases and J by 6 bases, leaving 14 bases between them. CDR1 and CDR2 from the germline V gene are LNHDA and SQIVND (reference sequence). The CDR3, as DNA: TGTGCCAGTAGCCCTGAGCACTGGTCTGAAGCTTTCTTT. Residues: CASSPEHWSEAFF.